This TCR beta chain was found in a study of T cell responses to AZD1222 COVID-19 vaccine. General study points: There were mostly white British donors and more females than males, and clonal diversity was possibly underestimated.

The V end was cut by 5 bases, the J end by 8 bases, with 16 bases between. This CDR3 is built from 15 residues. CDR1 and CDR2 from the germline V gene are SGHAT and FQDESV (reference sequence). This table comes from immunoSEQ multiplex PCR, and its TCRdb copy is limited to in-frame clones, with some not included. This sample has more than 90,000 clones; 85% to 90% occur once, and the top ten carry about 3.3%. Worth noting for this clone: The antigen is unknown.

V usage is TRBV11-1 and J usage is TRBJ1-6, with D tentatively TRBD1 (5 bases). This TCR was sampled from an adult who received the AZD1222 COVID-19 vaccine. This material consisted of peripheral blood, taken 28 days after the second AZD1222 dose. The CDR3 region is CASSAGAGAYSPLHF. DNA for the CDR3: TGTGCCAGCAGCGCCGGGGCAGGCGCGTATTCACCCCTCCACTTT.